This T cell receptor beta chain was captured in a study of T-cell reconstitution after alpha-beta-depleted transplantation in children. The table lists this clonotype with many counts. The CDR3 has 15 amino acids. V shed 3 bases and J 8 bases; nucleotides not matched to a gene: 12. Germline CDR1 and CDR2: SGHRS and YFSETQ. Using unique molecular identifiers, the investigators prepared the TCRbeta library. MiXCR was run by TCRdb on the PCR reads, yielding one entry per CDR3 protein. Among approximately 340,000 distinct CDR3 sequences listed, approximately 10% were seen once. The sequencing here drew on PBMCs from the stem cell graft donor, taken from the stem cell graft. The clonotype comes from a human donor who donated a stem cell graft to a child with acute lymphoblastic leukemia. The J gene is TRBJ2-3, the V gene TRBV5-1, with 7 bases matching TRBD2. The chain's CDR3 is CASSWWEGQSGTQYF. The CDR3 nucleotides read TGCGCCAGCAGCTGGTGGGAGGGCCAGTCGGGTACGCAGTATTTT.